Each of the 17 T cell receptor beta chains below was sequenced from the same sample in a study of CD8 T cells in ankylosing spondylitis. MiXCR was run by TCRdb on the 5' RACE reads, yielding one entry per CDR3 protein. The sample has about 240,000 distinct CDR3 sequences, around 7.8% seen once. Input material: blood, either unsorted or a sorted T cell fraction (not recorded which). All receptors come from a male donor with ankylosing spondylitis or in good health (not recorded which).

The V gene is TRBV30, the J gene TRBJ1-1; D is unresolved. Germline V lookup: CDR1 GTSNPN, CDR2 SVGIG (reference sequence). There are 10 residues in the CDR3. With 4 bases removed from V and 3 bases from J, the gap between germline ends came to 3 bases. In DNA, the CDR3 is TGTGCCTGGATGTACACTGAAGCTTTCTTT. Translated, it gives CAWMYTEAFF.

This clonotype has ten or more counts. This rearrangement joins TRBV10-3 to TRBJ2-3, with D maybe TRBD1 (7 bases). The CDR3 is 15 amino acids. Trimming took off 4 bases at V and 2 bases at J, with 13 bases between the two ends. CDR1 is ENHRY and CDR2 is SYGVKD in the germline V gene. This chain's CDR3 is CAISGQGGITDTQYF. The CDR3 DNA reads as TGTGCCATCAGTGGTCAGGGGGGAATCACAGATACGCAGTATTTT.

The CDR3 sequence: CAMGPGTLYGYTF. CDR3 coding DNA: TGTGCCATGGGCCCCGGGACACTCTATGGCTACACCTTC. The chain couples TRBV5-2 to TRBJ1-2; the table's TRBD1 call for D was not verified on the DNA. TRBV5-2 is assigned pseudogene status. This CDR3 has 13 amino acids.

Many counts were recorded for this clonotype. V is TRBV9 and J is TRBJ2-5; D unclear. Germline values: CDR1 SGDLS, CDR2 YYNGEE. V was clipped by 4 bases and J by 3 bases, with 10 bases between them. The CDR3 runs 13 residues. CDR3 residues: CASSRGPEETQYF. Written as DNA, the CDR3 is TGTGCCAGCAGCAGAGGACCAGAAGAGACCCAGTACTTC.

This chain uses TRBV18 with TRBJ1-1; 7 bases align to TRBD1. V lost 3 bases and J lost 4; bases outside the gene matches: 5. Germline CDR1 is KGHSH and CDR2 is LQKENI. The CDR3 contains 14 residues. CDR3 residues: CASSPSTGSTEAFF. The CDR3 DNA is TGTGCCAGCTCACCCTCGACAGGGAGCACTGAAGCTTTCTTT.

This clonotype has a handful of counts. The chain recombines TRBV6-6 with TRBJ2-1; possibly TRBD2 for D (6 bases). Germline-derived CDR1 and CDR2 are MNHNY and SVGAGI (reference sequence). This CDR3 comprises 12 residues. V was trimmed by 7 bases and J by 7 bases, leaving 11 bases between them. CDR3 coding DNA: TGTGCCAGCACCGGGACTTTGAATGAGCAGTTCTTC. Amino acids: CASTGTLNEQFF.

This clonotype was picked up many times. The chain has TRBV20-1 and TRBJ2-5; no firm D call. The CDR3 runs to 15 residues. Trimming shortened V by 0 bases and J by 1 base, and 12 bases separated the two germline ends. Germline assignment: CDR1 DFQATT and CDR2 SNEGSKA (reference sequence). The CDR3 DNA reads as TGCAGTGCTAGAGATCTTACAGCAATCCAAGAGACCCAGTACTTC. Translating it yields CSARDLTAIQETQYF.

This clonotype was counted only a few times. This chain connects TRBV5-1 to TRBJ2-7, with 9 positions matching TRBD2. V shed 0 bases, J shed 4 bases, and the junction held 5 bases outside the gene matches. Germline V CDR1 and CDR2: SGHRS, YFSETQ. This CDR3 comprises 15 residues. The CDR3 sequence is CASSLEPSGTYEQYF. The CDR3 region has the DNA TGCGCCAGCAGCTTGGAACCTAGCGGGACTTACGAGCAGTACTTC. Full variable domain (outside the CDR3, taken from reference TRBV5-1 and TRBJ2-7): KAGVTQTPRYLIKTRGQQVTLSCSPISGHRSVSWYQQTPGQGLQFLFEYFSETQRNKGNFPGRFSGRQFSNSRSEMNVSTLELGDSALYLCASSLEPSGTYEQYFGPGTRLTVT.

This clonotype occurred a few times. The chain has TRBV18 and TRBJ1-6, with 10 bases identical to TRBD1. The CDR3 consists of 15 residues. V lost 5 bases, J lost 7 bases, and 5 bases stayed unmatched. Germline V gene lookup returns CDR1 KGHSH and CDR2 LQKENI. This CDR3 reads CASSTGTGDNSPLHF. CDR3 bases: TGTGCCAGCTCAACCGGGACAGGGGACAATTCACCCCTCCACTTT.

This clonotype was seen many times. The rearrangement links TRBV5-1 to TRBJ2-5; a possible D gene is TRBD2 (5 bases). CDR3 length equals 14 residues. V lost 4 bases, J lost 2 bases, and 12 bases lay in between. Germline V gives CDR1 SGHRS, CDR2 YFSETQ. The CDR3 spells CASSRGQDQETQYF. The CDR3 DNA sequence: TGCGCCAGCAGCAGAGGGCAAGATCAAGAGACCCAGTACTTC.

This clonotype was counted ten times or more. The chain has TRBV4-3 and TRBJ1-6; a possible D gene is TRBD1 (5 bases). Germline CDR1 and CDR2: LGHNA and YSLEER. The CDR3 has 15 residues. V was shortened by 6 bases and J by 2 bases, with 11 bases between the two germline ends. CDR3 in amino acids: CASRAQGTYNSPLHF. The CDR3 DNA reads as TGCGCCAGCAGGGCTCAGGGCACCTATAATTCACCCCTCCACTTT.

This clonotype was seen repeatedly, ten times or more. The V call is TRBV11-2, the J call TRBJ2-6; the D gene is possibly TRBD2 (6 bases). V gave up 1 base and J gave up 0 bases, with 13 bases separating them. There are 18 residues in the CDR3. Germline V gene data show CDR1 as SGHAT and CDR2 as FQNNGV. CDR3 nucleotide sequence: TGTGCCAGCAGCTTAGGAGGGACTCTTAGCTCTGGGGCCAACGTCCTGACTTTC. It encodes CASSLGGTLSSGANVLTF.

The chain links TRBV6-2 or TRBV6-3 to TRBJ2-2; unclear D gene. Germline values: CDR1 MNHEY, CDR2 SVGEGT. The V end lost 4 bases, the J end lost 0 bases, and 9 bases lay between the germline ends. The CDR3 extends over 15 amino acids. The CDR3 loop is CASSLVVANTGELFF. CDR3 nucleotides: TGTGCCAGCAGTTTGGTAGTGGCGAACACCGGGGAGCTGTTTTTT.

This clonotype has ten or more counts. The chain carries TRBV20-1 and TRBJ1-5, with TRBD1 matching over 9 bases. This CDR3 is built from 17 residues. V lost 3 bases to trimming and J lost 2 bases; unmatched junction nucleotides: 11. Germline CDR1 and CDR2: DFQATT and SNEGSKA (reference sequence). The CDR3, as DNA: TGCAGTGCTAGGACCGGGACAGGGTGGAGGGGCAATCAGCCCCAGCATTTT. Residues: CSARTGTGWRGNQPQHF.

This clonotype was seen repeatedly, ten times or more. V is TRBV2 and J is TRBJ2-5; no clear D gene. The germline V gene has CDR1 SNHLY and CDR2 FYNNEI. This CDR3 has 13 residues. V shed 6 bases and J shed 8 bases, with 16 bases lying between them. This chain's CDR3 is CASRDDPPDTQYF. CDR3 in DNA: TGTGCCAGCAGGGACGACCCCCCAGATACCCAGTACTTC.

This clonotype was seen many times. J is TRBJ2-3 and V is TRBV5-1; D ambiguous. Germline V CDR1 and CDR2: SGHRS, YFSETQ. The CDR3 consists of 13 residues. V shed 5 bases and J shed 2 bases, with 9 bases lying between them. The CDR3 protein is CASSGPDTDTQYF. CDR3 coding DNA: TGCGCCAGCAGTGGGCCTGACACAGATACGCAGTATTTT. The full variable domain, its missing parts supplied by reference TRBV5-1 and TRBJ2-3, is KAGVTQTPRYLIKTRGQQVTLSCSPISGHRSVSWYQQTPGQGLQFLFEYFSETQRNKGNFPGRFSGRQFSNSRSEMNVSTLELGDSALYLCASSGPDTDTQYFGPGTRLTVL.

The chain uses TRBV1 and TRBJ2-7; TRBD1 was called by the table and not checked on the DNA. TRBV1 is tagged as a pseudogene. The CDR3 sequence is 16 residues long. The CDR3 sequence is CTSSQDRAASSYEQYF. For the CDR3, the DNA is TGCACCAGCAGCCAAGATAGGGCGGCAAGCTCCTACGAGCAGTACTTC.